This T cell receptor beta chain appears in the sequencing data of a study of identical twins. The sample holds a few counts of this clonotype. Per germline, CDR1 MNHEY and CDR2 SMNVEV (reference sequence). CDR3 length equals 15 residues. Trimming stripped 5 bases from V and 4 bases from J, with 18 bases between. TCRdb analysed the 5' RACE reads with MiXCR anew, one entry per CDR3 protein. The sample includes approximately 190,000 distinct CDR3 sequences, 15% to 20% of them seen just once. The same data also contributed to another study, on T cells expressing NK-cell markers. That publication notes: For five or six donors, the dominant NKG2C+ clonotypes made up about 1.0-7.5% of their CD8+ T cells.

Source material: CD8+ T cells sorted from blood. The rearrangement joins TRBV27 to TRBJ2-7; D possibly matches TRBD1 or TRBD2 (6 bases each). The sequence was obtained from a woman aged 18-29 years in good health. CDR3 region: CASSRGTPRRYEQYF. The CDR3 DNA sequence: TGTGCCAGCAGTAGGGGGACTCCTAGGCGGTACGAGCAGTACTTC.